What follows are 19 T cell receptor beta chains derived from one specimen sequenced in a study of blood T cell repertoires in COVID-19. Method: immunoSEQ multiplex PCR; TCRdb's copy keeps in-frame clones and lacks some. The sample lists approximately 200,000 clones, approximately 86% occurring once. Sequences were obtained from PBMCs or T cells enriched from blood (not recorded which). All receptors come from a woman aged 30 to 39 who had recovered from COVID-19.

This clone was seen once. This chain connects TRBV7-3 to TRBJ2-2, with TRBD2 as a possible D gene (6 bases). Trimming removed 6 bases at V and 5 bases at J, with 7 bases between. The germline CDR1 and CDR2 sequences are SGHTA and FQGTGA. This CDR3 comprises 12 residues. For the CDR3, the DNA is TGTGCCAGCAGGCGGGAAACCGGGGAGCTGTTTTTT. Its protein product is CASRRETGELFF.

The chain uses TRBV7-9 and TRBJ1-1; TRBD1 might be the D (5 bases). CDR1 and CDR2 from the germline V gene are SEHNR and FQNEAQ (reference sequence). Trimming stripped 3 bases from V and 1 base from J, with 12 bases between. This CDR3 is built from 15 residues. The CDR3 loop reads CASSFGGAGNTEAFF. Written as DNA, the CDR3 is TGTGCCAGCAGCTTCGGTGGGGCAGGGAACACTGAAGCTTTCTTT.

This chain's CDR3 is CASSQDAVGVEQYF. The CDR3 DNA reads TGTGCCAGCAGCCAAGATGCGGTCGGGGTGGAGCAGTACTTC. The chain carries TRBV3-1 (or the pseudogene TRBV3-2) and TRBJ2-7, with TRBD2 as a possible D gene (5 bases). The CDR3 is made up of 14 amino acids. V dropped 0 bases and J dropped 7 bases, with 13 bases sitting between them. Germline loops: CDR1 LGHDT, CDR2 YNNKEL (reference sequence).

CDR3: CASSSGLAGGAGELFF. The CDR3 nucleotides read TGTGCCAGCAGCTCCGGACTAGCGGGAGGCGCCGGGGAGCTGTTTTTT. The V call is TRBV11-3, the J call TRBJ2-2, with 14 bases identical to TRBD2. CDR3 length equals 16 residues. The V segment lost 4 bases and the J segment 6 bases; nucleotides outside the gene matches: 4. Germline V gives CDR1 SGHNT, CDR2 YENEEA.

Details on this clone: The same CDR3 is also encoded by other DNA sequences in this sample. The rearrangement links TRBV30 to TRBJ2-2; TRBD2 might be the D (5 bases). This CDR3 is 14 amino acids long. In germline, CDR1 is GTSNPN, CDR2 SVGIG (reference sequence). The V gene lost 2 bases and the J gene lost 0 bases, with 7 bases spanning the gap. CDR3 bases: TGTGCCTGGAGTCGAGGGTCGAACACCGGGGAGCTGTTTTTT. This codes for CAWSRGSNTGELFF.

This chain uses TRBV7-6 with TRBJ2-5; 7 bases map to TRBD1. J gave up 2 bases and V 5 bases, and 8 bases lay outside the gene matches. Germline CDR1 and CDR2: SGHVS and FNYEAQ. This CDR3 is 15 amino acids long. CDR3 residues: CASSQRDRRQETQYF. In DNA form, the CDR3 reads TGTGCCAGCAGCCAACGGGACAGACGACAAGAGACCCAGTACTTC.

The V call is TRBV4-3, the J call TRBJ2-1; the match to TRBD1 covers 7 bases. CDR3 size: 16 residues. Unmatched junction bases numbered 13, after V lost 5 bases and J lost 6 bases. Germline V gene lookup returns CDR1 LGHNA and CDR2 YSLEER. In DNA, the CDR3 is TGCGCCAGCAGCTCTCCGACCGGGACAGTTGGCAATGAGCAGTTCTTC. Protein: CASSSPTGTVGNEQFF.

The CDR3 coding sequence is TGCAGCGCCGGCGGCATTGAGGTAGAAAAACTGTTTTTT. Residues: CSAGGIEVEKLFF. The chain employs TRBV29-1 and TRBJ1-4; D gene uncertain. CDR1 and CDR2 from the germline V gene are SQVTM and ANQGSEA. This CDR3 is built from 13 residues. V was cut by 7 bases and J by 8 bases, with 17 bases left in between.

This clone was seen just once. The chain's CDR3 is CASSQDGGIYEQYF. The CDR3 DNA sequence: TGTGCCAGCAGCCAAGATGGGGGGATCTACGAGCAGTACTTC. V is TRBV3-1 (or the pseudogene TRBV3-2) and J is TRBJ2-7, with a weak D call TRBD2 (6 bases). Trimming removed 0 bases from V and 3 bases from J, with 9 bases in between. CDR3 size: 14 residues. Per the germline V gene, CDR1 is LGHDT and CDR2 is YNNKEL (reference sequence).

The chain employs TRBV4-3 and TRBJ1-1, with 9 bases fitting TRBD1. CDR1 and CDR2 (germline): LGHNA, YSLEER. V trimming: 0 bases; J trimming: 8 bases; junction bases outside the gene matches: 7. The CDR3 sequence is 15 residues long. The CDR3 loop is CASSQDPSGTGEAFF. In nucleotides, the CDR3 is TGCGCCAGCAGCCAAGATCCCTCCGGGACAGGGGAAGCTTTCTTT.

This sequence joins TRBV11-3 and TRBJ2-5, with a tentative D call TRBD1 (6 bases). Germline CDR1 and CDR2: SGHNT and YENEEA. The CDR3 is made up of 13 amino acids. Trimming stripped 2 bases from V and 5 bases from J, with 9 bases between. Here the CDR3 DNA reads TGTGCCAGCAGCTTACAGGGGCGGGAGACCCAGTACTTC. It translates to CASSLQGRETQYF.

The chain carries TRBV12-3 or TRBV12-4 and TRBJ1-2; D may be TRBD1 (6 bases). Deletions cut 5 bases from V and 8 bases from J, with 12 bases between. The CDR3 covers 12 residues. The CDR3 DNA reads TGTGCCAGCAGTCCACTGGACAGCGGCTACACCTTC. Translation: CASSPLDSGYTF.

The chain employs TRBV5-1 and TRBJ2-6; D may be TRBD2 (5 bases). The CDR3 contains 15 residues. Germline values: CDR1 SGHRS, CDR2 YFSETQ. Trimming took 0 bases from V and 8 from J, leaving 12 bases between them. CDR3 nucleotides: TGCGCCAGCAGCTTGGAAGCGGCTGAGTCCAACGTCCTGACTTTC. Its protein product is CASSLEAAESNVLTF.

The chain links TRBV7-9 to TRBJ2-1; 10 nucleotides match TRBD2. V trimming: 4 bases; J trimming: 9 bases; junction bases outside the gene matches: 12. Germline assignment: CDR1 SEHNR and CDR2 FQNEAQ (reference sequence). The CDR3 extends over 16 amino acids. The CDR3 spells CASSSVSGGAFSEQFF. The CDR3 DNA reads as TGTGCCAGCAGCTCCGTCAGCGGGGGGGCATTCTCTGAGCAGTTCTTC.

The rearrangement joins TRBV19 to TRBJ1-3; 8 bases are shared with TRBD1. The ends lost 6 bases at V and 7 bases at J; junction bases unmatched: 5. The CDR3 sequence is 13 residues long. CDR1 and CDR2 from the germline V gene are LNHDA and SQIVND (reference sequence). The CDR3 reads CASSTGGENTIYF. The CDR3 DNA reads TGTGCCAGTAGCACAGGGGGAGAGAACACCATATATTTT. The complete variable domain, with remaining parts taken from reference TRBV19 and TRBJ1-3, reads DGGITQSPKYLFRKEGQNVTLSCEQNLNHDAMYWYRQDPGQGLRLIYYSQIVNDFQKGDIAEGYSVSREKKESFPLTVTSAQKNPTAFYLCASSTGGENTIYFGEGSWLTVV.

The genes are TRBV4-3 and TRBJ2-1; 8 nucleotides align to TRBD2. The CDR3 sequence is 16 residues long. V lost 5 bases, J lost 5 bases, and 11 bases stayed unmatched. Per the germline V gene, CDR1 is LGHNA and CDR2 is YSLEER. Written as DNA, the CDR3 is TGCGCCAGCAGCTATGGACTTAGCGGGGATAACAATGAGCAGTTCTTC. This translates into CASSYGLSGDNNEQFF.

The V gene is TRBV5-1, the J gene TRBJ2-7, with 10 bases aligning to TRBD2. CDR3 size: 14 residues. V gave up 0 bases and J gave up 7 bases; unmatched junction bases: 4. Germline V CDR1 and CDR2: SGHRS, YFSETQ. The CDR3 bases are TGCGCCAGCAGCTTGGAACTAGCGGGAAATGAGCAGTACTTC. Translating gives CASSLELAGNEQYF.

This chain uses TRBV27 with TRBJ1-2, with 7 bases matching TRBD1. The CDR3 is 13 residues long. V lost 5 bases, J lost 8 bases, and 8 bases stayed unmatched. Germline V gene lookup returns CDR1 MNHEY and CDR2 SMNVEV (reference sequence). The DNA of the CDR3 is TGTGCCAGCAGTGGTTCGACAGGGTCCGGCTACACCTTC. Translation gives CASSGSTGSGYTF.

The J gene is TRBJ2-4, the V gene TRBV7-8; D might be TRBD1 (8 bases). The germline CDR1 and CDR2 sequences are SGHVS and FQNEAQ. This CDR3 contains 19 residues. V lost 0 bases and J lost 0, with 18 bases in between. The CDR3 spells CASSLAPGGQALAKNIQYF. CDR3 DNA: TGTGCCAGCAGCTTAGCCCCGGGGGGACAGGCGCTAGCCAAAAACATTCAGTACTTC.